These 27 T cell receptor beta chains share one sample of origin, sequenced in a study of shared clonotypes between healthy human individuals. Data came from immunoSEQ multiplex PCR; TCRdb stores just in-frame clones and leaves some out. Of 95,000 to 120,000 clones listed, more than 65% are singletons. Specimen: memory CD8+ T cells sorted from blood. Noted subset: CD45RO+ cells pooled with CCR7-negative TemRA cells. These receptors originate from a woman aged 30 to 39 in good health.

The V gene is TRBV13, the J gene TRBJ2-3; D may match TRBD1 or TRBD2 (5 bases each). The CDR3 runs to 15 residues. V lost 5 bases to trimming and J lost 4 bases, with 16 bases between them. The germline gives CDR1 PRHDT, CDR2 FYEKMQ (reference sequence). The chain's CDR3 is CASSRQSGGADTQYF. The CDR3, as DNA: TGTGCCAGCAGCAGACAGAGTGGAGGCGCAGATACGCAGTATTTT. Supplemented by reference TRBV13 and TRBJ2-3, the full variable domain reads AAGVIQSPRHLIKEKRETATLKCYPIPRHDTVYWYQQGPGQDPQFLISFYEKMQSDKGSIPDRFSAQQFSDYHSELNMSSLELGDSALYFCASSRQSGGADTQYFGPGTRLTVL.

V usage is TRBV28 and J usage is TRBJ1-5; 11 nucleotides match TRBD1. CDR3 length: 18 residues. The trim removed 6 bases at V and 3 bases at J, leaving 13 bases unmatched. CDR1 is MDHEN, CDR2 SYDVKM, per germline. Written as DNA, the CDR3 is TGTGCCAGCAGCCATCTACAGGGACAGGGGGGATACAATCAGCCCCAGCATTTT. Translation: CASSHLQGQGGYNQPQHF.

The chain carries TRBV15 and TRBJ1-2, with unresolved D. This CDR3 has 16 amino acids. The germline CDR1 and CDR2 sequences are LNHNV and YYDKDF (reference sequence). V lost 0 bases and J 7 bases, leaving 18 bases between the germline ends. The CDR3 coding sequence is TGTGCCACCAGCAGAGATTCCGCTCGGTCGCACAGTGGCTACACCTTC. It yields the protein CATSRDSARSHSGYTF.

A note on this clone: Distinct nucleotide sequences in the sample also encode this CDR3. The chain recombines TRBV18 with TRBJ2-1; 8 bases match TRBD2. The CDR3 has 16 residues. In germline, CDR1 is KGHSH, CDR2 LQKENI. J gave up 0 bases and V 4 bases, and 5 bases lay outside the gene matches. CDR3 sequence: CASSLLAESSYNEQFF. CDR3 coding DNA: TGTGCCAGCTCACTACTAGCGGAGAGCTCCTACAATGAGCAGTTCTTC.

In this sample, this clone turned up a few times. The V and J genes are TRBV30 and TRBJ1-5, with a tentative D call TRBD1 (5 bases). The germline V gene encodes CDR1 GTSNPN and CDR2 SVGIG (reference sequence). The CDR3 contains 14 residues. Trimming left V 8 bases short and J 2 bases short, with 16 bases between. CDR3 sequence: CAASPGIGNQPQHF. The CDR3, as DNA: TGTGCCGCCTCCCCAGGGATAGGCAATCAGCCCCAGCATTTT.

V usage is TRBV6-4 and J usage is TRBJ2-7, with 11 bases lining up with TRBD2. This CDR3 comprises 15 residues. J was trimmed by 3 bases and V by 3 bases; bases with no gene match: 4. The V gene's germline CDR1 is MRHNA and CDR2 SNTAGT. The CDR3: CASSDELAGGYEQYF. CDR3 bases: TGTGCCAGCAGTGATGAGCTAGCGGGAGGCTACGAGCAGTACTTC.

The gene calls are TRBV28 and TRBJ1-2; D may be TRBD1 (6 bases). V was trimmed by 2 bases and J by 4 bases, leaving 20 bases between them. There are 17 residues in the CDR3. Germline CDR1 reads MDHEN; CDR2 reads SYDVKM. CDR3 DNA sequence: TGTGCCAGCAGTTTACCCACAGCGGGGGGCGGTGGCTATGGCTACACCTTC. It specifies CASSLPTAGGGGYGYTF.

The chain links TRBV14 to TRBJ2-1; 8 nucleotides agree with TRBD2. V lost 2 bases to trimming and J lost 6 bases; unmatched junction nucleotides: 6. Germline loops: CDR1 SGHDN, CDR2 FVKESK. The CDR3 runs to 15 residues. As DNA, the CDR3 is TGTGCCAGCAGCCAATTAGCGGGATCAGCCAATGAGCAGTTCTTC. Translated: CASSQLAGSANEQFF.

The chain joins TRBV9 to TRBJ2-7; D is tentatively TRBD1 or TRBD2 (5 bases each). Per germline, CDR1 SGDLS and CDR2 YYNGEE. The ends were cut back, 0 bases at V and 5 bases at J, with 9 bases in the middle. The length of the CDR3 is 13 residues. The DNA of the CDR3 is TGTGCCAGCAGCGTAGCACTGGGGGACGAGCAGTACTTC. This encodes CASSVALGDEQYF.

This clone was counted a few times. CDR3 in amino acids: CASSLLREPYEQYF. The CDR3 DNA follows: TGTGCCAGCAGCTTATTGCGGGAGCCTTACGAGCAGTACTTC. The V and J genes are TRBV7-2 and TRBJ2-7; 7 nucleotides line up with TRBD2. With V trimmed by 2 bases and J by 4 bases, 5 bases remained unmatched. CDR1 SGHTA and CDR2 FQGNSA come from the germline V gene. The CDR3 is 14 residues long.

The gene calls are TRBV11-2 and TRBJ2-7, with D perhaps matching TRBD2 (6 bases). V lost 8 bases and J 7 bases, leaving 21 bases between the germline ends. Germline assignment: CDR1 SGHAT and CDR2 FQNNGV. CDR3 length: 14 residues. CDR3 bases: TGTGCCAGCTGCCTGCAGACTAGTCAAGTGGAGCAGTACTTC. It yields the protein CASCLQTSQVEQYF.

This clone occurred many times. V is TRBV19 and J is TRBJ2-7; 7 positions agree with TRBD1. This CDR3 region has 15 residues. J lost 2 bases, V lost 3 bases, and 7 bases had no gene match. In germline, CDR1 is LNHDA, CDR2 SQIVND (reference sequence). The CDR3 here is CASSMDEGAAYEQYF. The CDR3 bases are TGTGCCAGTAGTATGGATGAGGGGGCCGCCTACGAGCAGTACTTC. Supplemented by reference TRBV19 and TRBJ2-7, the full variable domain reads DGGITQSPKYLFRKEGQNVTLSCEQNLNHDAMYWYRQDPGQGLRLIYYSQIVNDFQKGDIAEGYSVSREKKESFPLTVTSAQKNPTAFYLCASSMDEGAAYEQYFGPGTRLTVT.

The gene calls are TRBV7-8 and TRBJ1-3; D might be TRBD1 (6 bases). Per the germline V gene, CDR1 is SGHVS and CDR2 is FQNEAQ. CDR3 length: 12 amino acids. In DNA form, the CDR3 reads TGTGGTTGGACAGCCTCTGGAAACACCATATATTTT. It is translated as CGWTASGNTIYF.

This clone occurred once. The chain has TRBV25-1 and TRBJ2-5; 9 nucleotides match TRBD1. Germline loops: CDR1 MGHDK, CDR2 SYGVNS. The CDR3 consists of 15 residues. J was trimmed by 2 bases and V by 4 bases; bases with no gene match: 5. The CDR3 is CASSGKTGGQETQYF. CDR3 bases: TGTGCCAGCAGTGGCAAGACAGGGGGGCAAGAGACCCAGTACTTC.

The genes are TRBV7-8 and TRBJ1-1; D unclear. V lost 0 bases, J lost 1 base, and 12 bases lay in between. Germline loops: CDR1 SGHVS, CDR2 FQNEAQ. The CDR3 spans 16 residues. CDR3 in amino acids: CASSLAQRERNTEAFF. The DNA of the CDR3 is TGTGCCAGCAGCTTAGCGCAACGGGAGCGGAACACTGAAGCTTTCTTT.

This CDR3 is CASSGTYSGNTIYF. Written as DNA, the CDR3 is TGTGCCAGTAGTGGCACGTACTCTGGAAACACCATATATTTT. V gene TRBV19 combines with J gene TRBJ1-3; D unresolved. This CDR3 spans 14 amino acids. Trimming removed 5 bases at V and 0 bases at J, with 8 bases between. Per germline, CDR1 LNHDA and CDR2 SQIVND (reference sequence).

The V gene is TRBV21-1, the J gene TRBJ1-2. TRBV21-1 is recorded as a pseudogene. CDR3 size: 15 residues. Written as DNA, the CDR3 is TGTGCCAGCAGCAAAGCGCCGCGGCAGCTTTATGGCTACACCTTC. Translating it yields CASSKAPRQLYGYTF.

CDR3 region: CATSRDRELAGAGEFF. The CDR3 DNA reads TGTGCCACCAGCAGAGATCGGGAGCTAGCGGGTGCCGGAGAGTTCTTC. This chain joins TRBV15 and TRBJ2-1; 8 bases match TRBD2. Germline CDR1 is LNHNV and CDR2 is YYDKDF (reference sequence). The CDR3 sequence is 16 residues long. V was clipped by 0 bases and J by 14 bases; unmatched bases: 15.

This sequence joins TRBV5-5 and TRBJ1-1; D not certain. Deletions cut 1 base from V and 1 base from J, with 5 bases between. This CDR3 contains 13 residues. In germline, CDR1 is SGHKS, CDR2 YYEKEE (reference sequence). The CDR3, as DNA: TGTGCCAGCAGCTTGATCTCGAACACTGAAGCTTTCTTT. Translating gives CASSLISNTEAFF.

This sequence joins TRBV9 and TRBJ1-2, with 7 bases matching TRBD1. The CDR3 is made up of 14 amino acids. Germline CDR1 and CDR2: SGDLS and YYNGEE. Trimming took 3 bases from V and 6 from J; bases not matched to a gene: 8. This chain's CDR3 is CASSARQGTDGYTF. CDR3 nucleotides: TGTGCCAGCAGCGCTCGACAGGGAACGGATGGCTACACCTTC.

The chain recombines TRBV5-1 with TRBJ2-3; 7 nucleotides line up with TRBD2. After removal of 3 bases from V and 0 bases from J, the junction contained 22 bases not matched to a gene. Germline CDR1 and CDR2: SGHRS and YFSETQ. The length of the CDR3 is 21 residues. In DNA form, the CDR3 reads TGCGCCAGCAGCTGTCTCGCTGCGCCGGGACTACCCTACTGTAGCACAGATACGCAGTATTTT. Translated: CASSCLAAPGLPYCSTDTQYF.

V is TRBV2 and J is TRBJ1-1; the D gene is possibly TRBD1 (6 bases). The CDR3 sequence is 17 residues long. Germline lookup yields CDR1 SNHLY and CDR2 FYNNEI. The V and J ends lost 4 bases and 6 bases respectively, with 24 bases between them. CDR3 DNA sequence: TGTGCCAGCAGTGCCGCCGGGGGCTCGATGGTGTTTTCTGAAGCTTTCTTT. This sequence encodes CASSAAGGSMVFSEAFF. Full variable domain (outside the CDR3, taken from reference TRBV2 and TRBJ1-1): EPEVTQTPSHQVTQMGQEVILRCVPISNHLYFYWYRQILGQKVEFLVSFYNNEISEKSEIFDDQFSVERPDGSNFTLKIRSTKLEDSAMYFCASSAAGGSMVFSEAFFGQGTRLTVV.

In this sample, this clone turned up many times. The DNA for the CDR3 is TGTGCCAGCAGTCCTGGACAGGAGGATCAGCCCCAGCATTTT. This codes for CASSPGQEDQPQHF. The genes are TRBV27 and TRBJ1-5; 7 bases are a match to TRBD1. The CDR3 is 14 amino acids. With 5 bases clipped from V and 5 bases from J, the junction kept 6 bases outside the gene matches. Germline CDR1 reads MNHEY; CDR2 reads SMNVEV (reference sequence).

In its sample, this clone was seen many times. The chain uses TRBV6-1 and TRBJ1-2; D gene ambiguous. V lost 0 bases and J lost 7, with 18 bases in between. This CDR3 comprises 16 residues. Germline V gene data show CDR1 as MNHNS and CDR2 as SASEGT. The CDR3 loop is CASSEAEQFTLGGYTF. Written as DNA, the CDR3 is TGTGCCAGCAGTGAAGCGGAGCAATTCACTTTAGGTGGCTACACCTTC.

This clone was observed many times. The chain has TRBV6-1 and TRBJ2-7, with TRBD2 as a possible D gene (6 bases). V lost 8 bases, J lost 0 bases, and 14 bases lay in between. The CDR3 loop spans 14 amino acids. Per the germline V gene, CDR1 is MNHNS and CDR2 is SASEGT. CDR3 amino acids: CASGGRGASYEQYF. The DNA for the CDR3 is TGTGCCAGCGGGGGGAGAGGAGCCTCCTACGAGCAGTACTTC.

This clone was seen only once. The chain joins TRBV25-1 to TRBJ2-7; no clear D gene. The CDR3 totals 12 residues. Germline V lookup: CDR1 MGHDK, CDR2 SYGVNS. V lost 4 bases and J 4 bases, leaving 8 bases between the germline ends. In nucleotides, the CDR3 is TGTGCCAGCAGTGCTGTTCGTTACGAGCAGTACTTC. Protein: CASSAVRYEQYF.

This chain joins TRBV13 and TRBJ1-1, with D possibly being TRBD1 (6 bases). The CDR3 runs 16 residues. V was trimmed by 5 bases and J by 4 bases, leaving 20 bases between them. Per the germline V gene, CDR1 is PRHDT and CDR2 is FYEKMQ (reference sequence). CDR3 region: CASSPIKGQLGTEAFF. DNA for the CDR3: TGTGCCAGCAGCCCCATCAAAGGACAGCTCGGCACTGAAGCTTTCTTT.